Following are 23 T cell receptor beta chains from one sample sequenced in a study of OX40 agonist ivuxolimab in advanced cancers. The receptor library was made with the immunoSEQ multiplex PCR assay. TCRdb holds this immuneACCESS table with in-frame rearrangements only. Some clones are missing; in checked studies, unresolved V genes explain under half, and the rest has no known cause. Recorded for this sample are 35,000 to 55,000 clones; around 80% of them occurred a single time. Clones ranked in the top ten supply about 7% of the sample. Sequenced material: CD4+ or CD8+ T cells sorted from blood, taken in a trial of the OX40 agonist ivuxolimab. The receptors shown here come from an adult with an advanced solid tumor such as melanoma, head and neck, liver or kidney cancer.

This clone was seen a handful of times. The chain couples TRBV6-1 to TRBJ2-7; TRBD2 matches 9 bases. The CDR3 is 15 amino acids. Germline V gene sequence: CDR1 MNHNS, CDR2 SASEGT. With 0 bases clipped from V and 0 bases from J, the junction kept 0 bases outside the gene matches. CDR3 DNA sequence: TGTGCCAGCAGTGAAGCGACTAGCGGCTCCTACGAGCAGTACTTC. It yields the protein CASSEATSGSYEQYF.

A word on this clone: Other DNA sequences of this sample code for an identical CDR3. The chain is built from TRBV1 and TRBJ2-7; TRBD2 was called by the table and not checked on the DNA. TRBV1 is a pseudogene segment. The CDR3 runs 16 residues. Here the CDR3 reads CTSSQVTSGRGGEQYF. The CDR3 region has the DNA TGCACCAGCAGCCAAGTAACTAGCGGGAGGGGTGGGGAGCAGTACTTC.

The rearrangement links TRBV5-5 to TRBJ1-1; the match to TRBD1 covers 9 bases. CDR3 length equals 14 residues. Germline V CDR1 and CDR2: SGHKS, YYEKEE (reference sequence). V shed 0 bases and J 6 bases; nucleotides not matched to a gene: 3. The CDR3 DNA reads as TGTGCCAGCAGCTTGGTGCACAGGGGGCCTGAAGCTTTCTTT. Translated, it gives CASSLVHRGPEAFF.

V and J are TRBV29-1 and TRBJ2-3; D may be TRBD1 (6 bases). V was shortened by 3 bases and J by 0 bases, with 10 bases between the two germline ends. The CDR3 loop spans 14 amino acids. Looked up from germline, CDR1 is SQVTM and CDR2 is ANQGSEA. The CDR3 DNA is TGCAGCGTTGATGGCAGGGGAAGCACAGATACGCAGTATTTT. It is translated as CSVDGRGSTDTQYF.

The CDR3 sequence: CASSSYTSFNEQFF. For the CDR3, the DNA is TGTGCCAGCAGTTCCTATACTAGCTTCAATGAGCAGTTCTTC. V and J are TRBV6-5 and TRBJ2-1; possible D gene TRBD2, 6 bases. Germline V gene data show CDR1 as MNHEY and CDR2 as SVGAGI. The CDR3 runs 14 residues. V lost 4 bases to trimming and J lost 6 bases, with 13 bases between them.

J is TRBJ1-2 and V is TRBV5-1; 7 bases fit TRBD1. V was clipped by 0 bases and J by 6 bases; unmatched bases: 8. This CDR3 contains 15 residues. Germline CDR1 reads SGHRS; CDR2 reads YFSETQ. Written as DNA, the CDR3 is TGCGCCAGCAGCTTGGGAGGGGGCGATTTAAATGGCTACACCTTC. Its translation is CASSLGGGDLNGYTF.

The chain uses TRBV5-6 and TRBJ2-7; D gene unclear. Germline V gives CDR1 SGHDT, CDR2 YYEEEE. There are 11 residues in the CDR3. The V and J ends lost 0 bases and 6 bases respectively, with 4 bases between them. CDR3 loop: CASSLDLEQYF. As DNA, the CDR3 is TGTGCCAGCAGCTTGGATCTCGAGCAGTACTTC.

Of note for this clone: The sample carries other DNA sequences with the same CDR3. The rearrangement uses TRBV29-1 and TRBJ1-1; D uncertain. This CDR3 contains 11 residues. Germline V CDR1 and CDR2: SQVTM, ANQGSEA. V shed 5 bases and J shed 5 bases, with 9 bases lying between them. The CDR3 DNA follows: TGCAGCGTTCCCGGTGGGACTGAAGCTTTCTTT. It codes for CSVPGGTEAFF.

This clone showed up just once. The gene calls are TRBV5-1 and TRBJ2-4, with D possibly matching TRBD2 (5 bases). There are 14 residues in the CDR3. Trimming removed 7 bases from V and 6 bases from J, with 17 bases in between. Germline-derived CDR1 and CDR2 are SGHRS and YFSETQ. The CDR3 reads CASRLGPEGNIQYF. In DNA, the CDR3 is TGCGCCAGCCGGCTCGGGCCCGAGGGAAACATTCAGTACTTC.

The chain is built from TRBV6-5 and TRBJ1-2; unclear D gene. CDR1 is MNHEY, CDR2 SVGAGI, per germline. CDR3 size: 13 residues. The V gene lost 0 bases and the J gene lost 8 bases, with 10 bases spanning the gap. The CDR3 bases are TGTGCCAGCAGTTACTCGGGGTCTCAGGGCTACACCTTC. As protein: CASSYSGSQGYTF.

The rearrangement joins TRBV6-6 to TRBJ1-3; possible D gene TRBD1, 5 bases. Deletions cut 4 bases from V and 0 bases from J, with 7 bases between. Germline V lookup: CDR1 MNHNY, CDR2 SVGAGI (reference sequence). The CDR3 spans 14 residues. The CDR3, as DNA: TGTGCCAGCAGTTGGGGGAACTCTGGAAACACCATATATTTT. It is translated as CASSWGNSGNTIYF.

The table lists this clone with a count of one. This chain joins TRBV19 and TRBJ2-7; maybe TRBD2 (5 bases). From germline, CDR1 is LNHDA and CDR2 SQIVND (reference sequence). CDR3 length: 14 residues. V was cut by 3 bases and J by 2 bases, with 11 bases left in between. CDR3 coding DNA: TGTGCCAGTAGTATGGAGGACGGGCCCTACGAGCAGTACTTC. It encodes CASSMEDGPYEQYF.

V and J are TRBV5-6 and TRBJ2-2, with D unclear. This CDR3 spans 14 amino acids. The ends were cut back, 0 bases at V and 4 bases at J, with 7 bases in the middle. Looked up from germline, CDR1 is SGHDT and CDR2 is YYEEEE. Here the CDR3 reads CASSLAAPTGELFF. The CDR3, as DNA: TGTGCCAGCAGCTTGGCGGCCCCCACCGGGGAGCTGTTTTTT.

This clone was detected a few times. The chain joins TRBV5-5 to TRBJ2-1; D gene uncertain. From germline, CDR1 is SGHKS and CDR2 YYEKEE (reference sequence). This CDR3 has 13 amino acids. V was shortened by 0 bases and J by 6 bases, with 7 bases between the two germline ends. CDR3 DNA sequence: TGTGCCAGCAGCTTGGAGCCGGTCAATGAGCAGTTCTTC. Amino acids: CASSLEPVNEQFF.

The chain has TRBV5-1 and TRBJ2-4; 9 nucleotides match TRBD1. The length of the CDR3 is 16 residues. The J segment lost 3 bases and the V segment lost 2 bases, leaving 6 bases of the junction unmatched. CDR1 SGHRS and CDR2 YFSETQ come from the germline V gene. CDR3 protein: CASSLTGGSDKNIQYF. The CDR3, as DNA: TGCGCCAGCAGCTTAACAGGGGGCTCGGACAAAAACATTCAGTACTTC.

The rearrangement uses TRBV9 and TRBJ2-3; 7 bases agree with TRBD2. The CDR3 is made up of 17 amino acids. CDR1 SGDLS and CDR2 YYNGEE come from the germline V gene. V was pared by 1 base and J by 0 bases, with 8 bases of the junction left unmatched. The CDR3 coding sequence is TGTGCCAGCAGCGTATTATCGGGGGGAGCTAGCACAGATACGCAGTATTTT. Amino acids: CASSVLSGGASTDTQYF.

The J gene is TRBJ2-1, the V gene TRBV10-2; 8 bases align to TRBD2. This CDR3 is 18 amino acids long. Losses at the gene ends were 6 bases for V and 0 bases for J; bases not matched to a gene: 13. In germline, CDR1 is WSHSY, CDR2 SAAADI. The chain's CDR3 is CASRIGATSGSSYNEQFF. The CDR3 region has the DNA TGCGCCAGCAGAATAGGAGCTACTAGCGGAAGCTCCTACAATGAGCAGTTCTTC.

The genes are TRBV25-1 and TRBJ2-2, with unresolved D. The CDR3 consists of 14 residues. From germline, CDR1 is MGHDK and CDR2 SYGVNS. V gave up 0 bases and J gave up 6 bases, with 8 bases separating them. CDR3 protein: CASSEYFLAGELFF. The CDR3, as DNA: TGTGCCAGCAGTGAATATTTTTTGGCCGGGGAGCTGTTTTTT.

The J gene is TRBJ1-6, the V gene TRBV4-2; D not resolved. V lost 1 base and J lost 8, with 6 bases in between. The CDR3 has 13 amino acids. Germline loops: CDR1 LGHNA, CDR2 YNFKEQ. CDR3 loop: CASSQATYSPLHF. CDR3 DNA sequence: TGTGCCAGCAGCCAAGCTACCTATTCACCCCTCCACTTT.

This clone was counted only a few times. The J gene is TRBJ2-5, the V gene TRBV29-1; weak D call: TRBD2 (5 bases). V shed 4 bases and J shed 4 bases, with 10 bases lying between them. CDR1 SQVTM and CDR2 ANQGSEA come from the germline V gene. This CDR3 is built from 12 residues. The CDR3 spells CSVGYGVETQYF. The CDR3 DNA follows: TGCAGCGTTGGGTACGGGGTAGAGACCCAGTACTTC.

The genes are TRBV10-3 and TRBJ2-1, with a tentative D call TRBD2 (6 bases). This CDR3 region has 15 residues. Trimming removed 6 bases from V and 8 bases from J, with 20 bases in between. The V gene's germline CDR1 is ENHRY and CDR2 SYGVKD. The DNA for the CDR3 is TGTGCCATCAGATTAGCGGAGGACGGGGCAGATGAGCAGTTCTTC. Translated, it gives CAIRLAEDGADEQFF.

The rearrangement uses TRBV5-4 and TRBJ1-2; 12 bases agree with TRBD1. The CDR3 is 16 amino acids. The V and J ends lost 2 bases and 8 bases, in that order; junction bases with no gene match: 10. Germline values: CDR1 SGHNT, CDR2 YYREEE (reference sequence). In nucleotides, the CDR3 is TGTGCCAGCAGCTTCGCCGGGACAGGGGGCGCGAGGGGCTACACCTTC. Amino acids: CASSFAGTGGARGYTF.

V gene TRBV7-8 combines with J gene TRBJ2-7, with no clear D. Germline V gives CDR1 SGHVS, CDR2 FQNEAQ. Trimming left V 5 bases short and J 9 bases short, with 14 bases between. This CDR3 region has 12 residues. CDR3 DNA: TGTGCCAGCAGCACCAACCTATATGGGCAGTACTTC. It is translated as CASSTNLYGQYF. The full variable domain, its missing parts supplied by reference TRBV7-8 and TRBJ2-7, is GAGVSQSPRYKVAKRGQDVALRCDPISGHVSLFWYQQALGQGPEFLTYFQNEAQLDKSGLPSDRFFAERPEGSVSTLKIQRTQQEDSAVYLCASSTNLYGQYFGPGTRLTVT.